These 6 T cell receptor beta chains share one sample of origin, sequenced in a study of type 1 and type 2 diabetes patients. PCR was run on genomic DNA. Amplification of the beta chain CDR3 used 30 forward and 13 reverse multiplex primers. Using its own MiXCR run on the multiplex PCR reads, TCRdb lists one record per CDR3 protein. This table holds about 270,000 distinct CDR3 sequences, 40% to 50% found once. The specimen sequenced was peripheral blood mononuclear cells (PBMCs). The source is a man younger than 35 with type 2 diabetes.

The chain employs TRBV5-8 and TRBJ1-2; maybe TRBD1 (5 bases). The V end lost 2 bases, the J end lost 6 bases, and 11 bases lay between the germline ends. Germline V gene sequence: CDR1 SGHTS, CDR2 YDEGEE. The CDR3 length is 13 residues. CDR3 DNA sequence: TGTGCCAGCAGCTTTACGGGGGTTAATGGCTACACCTTC. It specifies CASSFTGVNGYTF.

The chain carries TRBV7-8 and TRBJ1-4; weak D call: TRBD1 (5 bases). Trimming took off 5 bases at V and 4 bases at J, with 14 bases between the two ends. Germline V CDR1 and CDR2: SGHVS, FQNEAQ. The CDR3 totals 15 residues. CDR3 sequence (DNA): TGTGCCAGCAGCCCTGGGGGAGGGAATAATGAAAAACTGTTTTTT. It yields the protein CASSPGGGNNEKLFF.

Only a few counts were recorded for this clonotype. The chain joins TRBV19 to TRBJ2-1; D perhaps matches TRBD1 (6 bases). The V gene lost 3 bases and the J gene lost 9 bases, with 9 bases spanning the gap. Germline V gene sequence: CDR1 LNHDA, CDR2 SQIVND (reference sequence). This CDR3 is built from 12 residues. CDR3 sequence (DNA): TGTGCCAGTAGTATTGGGGGCGGTGAGCAGTTCTTC. Translated, it gives CASSIGGGEQFF.

The J gene is TRBJ2-5, the V gene TRBV6-6; 7 bases are shared with TRBD1. The CDR3 runs 16 residues. Germline V gene lookup returns CDR1 MNHNY and CDR2 SVGAGI (reference sequence). V was clipped by 5 bases and J by 5 bases; unmatched bases: 14. The CDR3: CASSPWDSTIQETQYF. CDR3 bases: TGTGCCAGCAGTCCTTGGGACAGCACTATTCAGGAGACCCAGTACTTC.

This clonotype was picked up a small number of times. The rearrangement links TRBV20-1 to TRBJ2-1, with D maybe TRBD1 (6 bases). Trimming shortened V by 3 bases and J by 7 bases, and 16 bases separated the two germline ends. Germline CDR1 DFQATT, CDR2 SNEGSKA (reference sequence). The CDR3 covers 14 residues. CDR3 nucleotides: TGCAGTGCTAGCGGTCCTGGGGGCCTAAATGAGCAGTTCTTC. This gives the protein CSASGPGGLNEQFF.

This sequence joins TRBV9 and TRBJ2-1, with 12 bases identical to TRBD1. Trimming removed 4 bases from V and 9 bases from J; junction bases left unmatched: 17. Per germline, CDR1 SGDLS and CDR2 YYNGEE. CDR3 length: 18 residues. CDR3 sequence reads: CASSLNPLGTGGECEQFF. The CDR3, as DNA: TGTGCCAGCAGCTTAAATCCGCTCGGGACAGGGGGCGAATGTGAGCAGTTCTTC.